This T cell receptor (beta chain) stems from a study of blood T cells in healthy people across ages. Overall study findings and caveats: Conclusively comparing naive with antigen-experienced cells was impossible with unsorted PBMCs.

Of note for this clonotype: Its specificity is not known. Germline and junction disagree at one end, which may indicate a read error.

Germline CDR1 SGHTA, CDR2 FQGNSA. The CDR3 is 15 amino acids. Sample-barcoded 5' priming and a J-beta primer mix drove a second PCR of roughly 6 to 12 cycles. Through a template-switch adaptor with 12 random nucleotides, each cDNA molecule received a tag. MiXCR, run by TCRdb on the 5' RACE reads, gives a single entry per CDR3 protein. Among about 290,000 distinct CDR3 sequences listed, around 30% were seen once. This clonotype was sampled from a woman between 65 and 79 years old in good health. The chain couples TRBV7-2 to TRBJ2-5; 11 nucleotides match TRBD2. The sample was blood. The CDR3 protein is CASRRTSGSQETQHF. The CDR3 DNA reads TGTGCCAGCAGACGGACTAGCGGGTCTCAAGAGACCCAGCACTTC.